This note documents a single TCR beta chain sequence. The source of the sample is a study of OX40 agonist ivuxolimab in advanced cancers. The data were produced by immunoSEQ multiplex PCR, yet TCRdb's version contains in-frame clones alone and is incomplete. This table has 60,000 or so clones, about 82% appearing once. The V end was cut by 0 bases, the J end by 5 bases, with 20 bases between. Germline values: CDR1 MGHRA, CDR2 YSYEKL. CDR3 length: 17 amino acids. The sequence derives from an adult with an advanced solid tumor such as melanoma, head and neck, liver or kidney cancer. The sequenced sample was CD4+ or CD8+ T cells sorted from blood, obtained in a trial of the OX40 agonist ivuxolimab. The rearrangement links TRBV4-1 to TRBJ2-7; D might be TRBD2 (6 bases). CDR3 in DNA: TGCGCCAGCAGCCAAGATTGGGGGTTGGGGAGGTTGGACGAGCAGTACTTC. It yields the protein CASSQDWGLGRLDEQYF.